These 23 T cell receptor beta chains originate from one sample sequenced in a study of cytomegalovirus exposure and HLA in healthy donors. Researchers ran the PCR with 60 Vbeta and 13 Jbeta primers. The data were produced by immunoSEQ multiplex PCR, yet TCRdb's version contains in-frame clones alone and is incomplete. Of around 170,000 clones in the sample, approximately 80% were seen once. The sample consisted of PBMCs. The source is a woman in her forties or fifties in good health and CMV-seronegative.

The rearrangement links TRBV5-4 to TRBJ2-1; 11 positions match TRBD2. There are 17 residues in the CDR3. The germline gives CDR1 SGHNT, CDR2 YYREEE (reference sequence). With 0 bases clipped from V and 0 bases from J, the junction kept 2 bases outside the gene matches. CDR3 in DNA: TGTGCCAGCAGCTTGGTTAGCGGGGGGGACTCCTACAATGAGCAGTTCTTC. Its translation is CASSLVSGGDSYNEQFF.

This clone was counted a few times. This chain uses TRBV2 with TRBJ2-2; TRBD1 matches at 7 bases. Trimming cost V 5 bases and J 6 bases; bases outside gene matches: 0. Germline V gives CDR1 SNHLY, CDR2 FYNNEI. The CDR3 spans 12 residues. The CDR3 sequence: CASSQGAGELFF. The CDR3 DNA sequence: TGTGCCAGCAGTCAGGGGGCCGGGGAGCTGTTTTTT.

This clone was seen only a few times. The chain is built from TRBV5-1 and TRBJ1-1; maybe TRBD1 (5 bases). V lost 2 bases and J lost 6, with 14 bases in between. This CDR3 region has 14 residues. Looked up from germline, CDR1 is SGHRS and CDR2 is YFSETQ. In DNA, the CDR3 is TGCGCCAGCAGCTTTGGGCGAAAAGGGGCTGAAGCTTTCTTT. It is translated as CASSFGRKGAEAFF.

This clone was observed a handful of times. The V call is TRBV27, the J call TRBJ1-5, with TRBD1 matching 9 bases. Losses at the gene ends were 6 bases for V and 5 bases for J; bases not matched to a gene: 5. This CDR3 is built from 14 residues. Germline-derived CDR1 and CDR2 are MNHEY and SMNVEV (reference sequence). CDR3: CASSRQGVDQPQHF. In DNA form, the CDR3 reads TGTGCCAGCAGCCGACAGGGGGTGGATCAGCCCCAGCATTTT.

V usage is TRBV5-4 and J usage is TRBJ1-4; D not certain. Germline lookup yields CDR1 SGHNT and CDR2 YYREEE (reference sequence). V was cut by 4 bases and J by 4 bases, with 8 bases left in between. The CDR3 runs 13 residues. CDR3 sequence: CASSPAGNEKLFF. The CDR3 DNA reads TGTGCCAGCAGCCCGGCGGGTAATGAAAAACTGTTTTTT.

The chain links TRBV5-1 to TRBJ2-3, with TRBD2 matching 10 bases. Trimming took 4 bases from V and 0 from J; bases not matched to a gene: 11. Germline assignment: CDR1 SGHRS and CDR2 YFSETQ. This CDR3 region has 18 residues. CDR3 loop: CASSRRTSGLTSTDTQYF. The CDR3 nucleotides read TGCGCCAGCAGCCGGCGGACTAGCGGATTAACTAGCACAGATACGCAGTATTTT.

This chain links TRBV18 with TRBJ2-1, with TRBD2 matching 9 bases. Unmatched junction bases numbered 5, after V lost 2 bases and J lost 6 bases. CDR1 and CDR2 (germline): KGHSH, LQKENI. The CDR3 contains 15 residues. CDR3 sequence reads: CASSPGLAGFNEQFF. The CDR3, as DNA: TGTGCCAGCTCACCAGGGCTAGCGGGATTCAATGAGCAGTTCTTC.

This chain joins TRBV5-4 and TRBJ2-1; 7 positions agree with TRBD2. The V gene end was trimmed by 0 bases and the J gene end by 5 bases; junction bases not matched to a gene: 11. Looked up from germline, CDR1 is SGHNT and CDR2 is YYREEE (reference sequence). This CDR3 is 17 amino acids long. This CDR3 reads CASSLVRAGASHNEQFF. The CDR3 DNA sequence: TGTGCCAGCAGCTTGGTCCGGGCGGGAGCATCCCACAATGAGCAGTTCTTC.

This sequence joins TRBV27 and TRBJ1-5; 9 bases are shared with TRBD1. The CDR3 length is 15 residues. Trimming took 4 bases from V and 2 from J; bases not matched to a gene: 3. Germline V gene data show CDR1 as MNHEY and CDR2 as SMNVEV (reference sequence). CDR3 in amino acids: CASSWGQGGNQPQHF. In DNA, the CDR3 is TGTGCCAGCAGTTGGGGACAGGGTGGCAATCAGCCCCAGCATTTT.

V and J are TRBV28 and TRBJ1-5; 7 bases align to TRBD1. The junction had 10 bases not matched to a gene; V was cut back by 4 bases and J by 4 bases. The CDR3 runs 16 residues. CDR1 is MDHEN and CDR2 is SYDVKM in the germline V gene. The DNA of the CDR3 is TGTGCCAGCAGTTCCACAGGGGAGACAGGTAATCAGCCCCAGCATTTT. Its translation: CASSSTGETGNQPQHF.

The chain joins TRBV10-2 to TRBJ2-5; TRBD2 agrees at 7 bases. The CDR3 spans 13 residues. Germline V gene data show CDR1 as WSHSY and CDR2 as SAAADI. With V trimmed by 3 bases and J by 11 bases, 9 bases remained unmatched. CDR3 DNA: TGCGCCAGCAGTGAAAGACTAGCCGATGAGCAGTACTTC. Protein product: CASSERLADEQYF.

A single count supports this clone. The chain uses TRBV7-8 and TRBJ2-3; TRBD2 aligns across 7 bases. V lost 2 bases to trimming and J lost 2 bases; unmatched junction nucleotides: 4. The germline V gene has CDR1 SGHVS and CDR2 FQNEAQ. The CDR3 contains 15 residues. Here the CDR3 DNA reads TGTGCCAGCAGCTTAATGGCGGGAGACACAGATACGCAGTATTTT. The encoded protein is CASSLMAGDTDTQYF.

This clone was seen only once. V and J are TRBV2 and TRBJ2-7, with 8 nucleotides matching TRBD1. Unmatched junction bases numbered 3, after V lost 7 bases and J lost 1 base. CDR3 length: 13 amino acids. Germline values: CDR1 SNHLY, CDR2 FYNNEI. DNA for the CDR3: TGTGCCAGCACTGGGGACAGGTCCTACGAGCAGTACTTC. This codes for CASTGDRSYEQYF.

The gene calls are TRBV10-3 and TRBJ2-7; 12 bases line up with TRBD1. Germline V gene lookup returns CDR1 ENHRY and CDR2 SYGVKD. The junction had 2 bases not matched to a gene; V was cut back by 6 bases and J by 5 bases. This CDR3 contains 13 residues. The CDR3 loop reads CAISGTGGNEQYF. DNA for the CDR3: TGTGCCATCAGCGGGACAGGGGGCAACGAGCAGTACTTC.

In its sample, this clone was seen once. As DNA, the CDR3 is TGTGCCAGCAGCTTGGGGGTGACAGGGACCTTGAATTCACCCCTCCACTTT. Residues: CASSLGVTGTLNSPLHF. This rearrangement joins TRBV5-6 to TRBJ1-6, with 7 positions matching TRBD1. The V gene's germline CDR1 is SGHDT and CDR2 YYEEEE. V shed 0 bases, J shed 7 bases, and the junction held 10 bases outside the gene matches. This CDR3 is built from 17 residues. The complete variable domain, with remaining parts taken from reference TRBV5-6 and TRBJ1-6, reads DAGVTQSPTHLIKTRGQQVTLRCSPKSGHDTVSWYQQALGQGPQFIFQYYEEEERQRGNFPDRFSGHQFPNYSSELNVNALLLGDSALYLCASSLGVTGTLNSPLHFGNGTRLTVT.

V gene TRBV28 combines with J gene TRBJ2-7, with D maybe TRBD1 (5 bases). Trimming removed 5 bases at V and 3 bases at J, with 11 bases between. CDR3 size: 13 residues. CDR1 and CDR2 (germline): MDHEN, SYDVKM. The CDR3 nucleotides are TGTGCCAGCAGTAAACCTCAGGGCTACGAGCAGTACTTC. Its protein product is CASSKPQGYEQYF.

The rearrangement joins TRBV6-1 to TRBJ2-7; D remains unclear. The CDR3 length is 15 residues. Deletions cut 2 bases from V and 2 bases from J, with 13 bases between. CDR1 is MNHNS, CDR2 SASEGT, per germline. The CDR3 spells CASSELVTPPYEQYF. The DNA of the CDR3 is TGTGCCAGCAGTGAACTGGTCACTCCTCCCTACGAGCAGTACTTC.

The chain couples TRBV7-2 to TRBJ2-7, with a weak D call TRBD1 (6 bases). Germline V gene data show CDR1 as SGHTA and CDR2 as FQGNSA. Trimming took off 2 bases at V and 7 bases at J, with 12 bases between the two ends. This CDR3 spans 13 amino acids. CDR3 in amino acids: CASSLNRAGEQYF. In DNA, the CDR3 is TGTGCCAGCAGCTTAAACAGGGCTGGAGAGCAGTACTTC.

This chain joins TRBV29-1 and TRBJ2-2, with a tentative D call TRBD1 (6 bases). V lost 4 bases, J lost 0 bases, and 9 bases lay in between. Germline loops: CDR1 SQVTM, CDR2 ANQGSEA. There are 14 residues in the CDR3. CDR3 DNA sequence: TGCAGCGTTGGAGGGGGATCGAACACCGGGGAGCTGTTTTTT. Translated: CSVGGGSNTGELFF.

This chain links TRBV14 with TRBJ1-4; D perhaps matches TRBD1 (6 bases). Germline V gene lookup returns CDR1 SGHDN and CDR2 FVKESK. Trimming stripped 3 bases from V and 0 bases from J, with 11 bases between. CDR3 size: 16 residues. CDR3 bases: TGTGCCAGCAGCCAGATGGGACATGCAACTAATGAAAAACTGTTTTTT. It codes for CASSQMGHATNEKLFF. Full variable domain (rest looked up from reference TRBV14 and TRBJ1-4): EAGVTQFPSHSVIEKGQTVTLRCDPISGHDNLYWYRRVMGKEIKFLLHFVKESKQDESGMPNNRFLAERTGGTYSTLKVQPAELEDSGVYFCASSQMGHATNEKLFFGSGTQLSVL.

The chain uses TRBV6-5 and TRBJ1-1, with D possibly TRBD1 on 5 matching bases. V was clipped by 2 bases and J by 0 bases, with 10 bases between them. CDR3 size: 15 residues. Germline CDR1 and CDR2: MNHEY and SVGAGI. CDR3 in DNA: TGTGCCAGCAGTTACGGAGGGGCCATGAACACTGAAGCTTTCTTT. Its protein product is CASSYGGAMNTEAFF.

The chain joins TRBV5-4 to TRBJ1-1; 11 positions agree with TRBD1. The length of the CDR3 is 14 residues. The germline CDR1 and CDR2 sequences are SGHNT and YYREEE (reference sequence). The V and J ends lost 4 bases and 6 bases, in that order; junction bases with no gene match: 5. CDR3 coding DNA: TGTGCCAGCAGCGGGGACAGGGGGAGAGCTGAAGCTTTCTTT. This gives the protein CASSGDRGRAEAFF.

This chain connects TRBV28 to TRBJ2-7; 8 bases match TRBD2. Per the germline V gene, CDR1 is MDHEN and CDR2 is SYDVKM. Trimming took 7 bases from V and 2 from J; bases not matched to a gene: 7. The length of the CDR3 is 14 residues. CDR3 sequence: CASNPGSGAYEQYF. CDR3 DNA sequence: TGTGCCAGCAACCCAGGTAGCGGGGCCTACGAGCAGTACTTC. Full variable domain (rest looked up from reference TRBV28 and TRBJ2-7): DVKVTQSSRYLVKRTGEKVFLECVQDMDHENMFWYRQDPGLGLRLIYFSYDVKMKEKGDIPEGYSVSREKKERFSLILESASTNQTSMYLCASNPGSGAYEQYFGPGTRLTVT.